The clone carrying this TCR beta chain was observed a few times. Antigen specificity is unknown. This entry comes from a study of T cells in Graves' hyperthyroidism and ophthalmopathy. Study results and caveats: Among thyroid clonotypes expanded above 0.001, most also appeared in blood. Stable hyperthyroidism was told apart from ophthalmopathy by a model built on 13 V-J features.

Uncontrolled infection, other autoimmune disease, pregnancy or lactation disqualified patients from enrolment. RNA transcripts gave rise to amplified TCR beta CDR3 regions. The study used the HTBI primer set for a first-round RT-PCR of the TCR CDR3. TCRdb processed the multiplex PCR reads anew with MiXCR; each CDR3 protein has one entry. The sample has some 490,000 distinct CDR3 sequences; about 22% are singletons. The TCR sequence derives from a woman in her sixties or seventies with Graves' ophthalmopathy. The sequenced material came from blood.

CDR3 residues: CASSQLLAGKNIQYF. CDR3 bases: TGTGCCAGCAGCCAGTTACTAGCGGGGAAAAACATTCAGTACTTC. V and J are TRBV3-1 and TRBJ2-4, with TRBD2 matching over 10 bases. This CDR3 is 15 amino acids long. The V segment lost 3 bases and the J segment 4 bases; nucleotides outside the gene matches: 3. Germline assignment: CDR1 LGHDT and CDR2 YNNKEL (reference sequence).